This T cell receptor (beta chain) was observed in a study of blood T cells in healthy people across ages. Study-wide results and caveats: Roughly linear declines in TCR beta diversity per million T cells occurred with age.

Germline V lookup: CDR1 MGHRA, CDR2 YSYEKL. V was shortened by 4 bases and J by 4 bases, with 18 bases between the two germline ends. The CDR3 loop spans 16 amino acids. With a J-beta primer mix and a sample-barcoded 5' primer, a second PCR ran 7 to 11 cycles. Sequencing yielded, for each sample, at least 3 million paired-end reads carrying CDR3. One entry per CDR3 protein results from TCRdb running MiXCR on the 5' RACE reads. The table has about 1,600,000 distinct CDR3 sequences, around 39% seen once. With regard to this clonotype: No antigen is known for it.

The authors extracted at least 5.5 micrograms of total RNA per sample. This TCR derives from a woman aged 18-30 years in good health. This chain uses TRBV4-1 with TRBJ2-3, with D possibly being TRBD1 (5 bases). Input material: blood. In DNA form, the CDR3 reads TGCGCCAGCAGCCCTACCGGGCAGGGAAGCGCAGATACGCAGTATTTT. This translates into CASSPTGQGSADTQYF.